Below, 22 T cell receptor beta chains from the same sample are listed, as sequenced in a study of T cell clonality in common variable immunodeficiency. Study-wide results and limits: In common variable immunodeficiency, TCR beta chains reportedly carried fewer deletions and N-nucleotide insertions.

These receptors are not linked to any known antigen. Repertoires were generated with immunoSEQ multiplex PCR, while TCRdb's copy carries only in-frame clones and drops some. In total the sample includes 8,500 to 13,000 clones, none of them seen once. The sample was peripheral blood mononuclear cells. These TCRs come from a human donor with common variable immunodeficiency.

This clone was observed a handful of times. The CDR3 end lies 3 residues beyond the end of the read and is filled in from the germline J gene. The chain carries TRBV11-2 and TRBJ1-4; D call uncertain. This CDR3 region has 14 residues. V lost 6 bases to trimming and J lost 2 bases, with 10 bases between them. Germline CDR1 is SGHAT and CDR2 is FQNNGV. The covered CDR3 bases are TGTGCCAGCAGTACATCTTGGACTAATGAAAAA. Translating it yields CASSTSWTNEK. The full CDR3 protein reads CASSTSWTNEKLFF. Full variable domain (rest looked up from reference TRBV11-2 and TRBJ1-4): EAGVAQSPRYKIIEKRQSVAFWCNPISGHATLYWYQQILGQGPKLLIQFQNNGVVDDSQLPKDRFSAERLKGVDSTLKIQPAKLEDSAVYLCASSTSWTNEKLFFGSGTQLSVL.

A few counts support this clone. The sequence runs out 3 residues before the end of the CDR3; the remainder is reconstructed from the germline J gene. This sequence joins TRBV6-2 or TRBV6-3 and TRBJ1-4, with a tentative D call TRBD1 (6 bases). Germline V gene data show CDR1 as MNHEY and CDR2 as SVGEGT. V gave up 5 bases and J gave up 8 bases, with 12 bases separating them. The CDR3 is made up of 13 amino acids. The covered CDR3 bases are TGTGCCAGCAGTCGAGGGGGTTCGGAAAAA. It translates to CASSRGGSEK. In full, the CDR3 reads CASSRGGSEKLFF.

In its sample, this clone was seen a few times. The missing CDR3 end, 3 residues past where the read stops, is filled in from the germline J gene. J is TRBJ2-7 and V is TRBV20-1, with D possibly matching TRBD2 (5 bases). V was clipped by 7 bases and J by 5 bases, with 12 bases between them. CDR3 length equals 11 residues. CDR1 DFQATT and CDR2 SNEGSKA come from the germline V gene (reference sequence). The CDR3 DNA, read in part, is TGCAGTGGAGGGCCAGCGGACGAG. The encoded protein is CSGGPADE. In full, the CDR3 is CSGGPADEQYF.

For this clone: The sequence runs out 3 residues before the end of the CDR3; the remainder is reconstructed from the germline J gene. The V gene is TRBV7-3, the J gene TRBJ2-1; 7 bases align to TRBD1. The length of the CDR3 is 14 residues. Germline CDR1 is SGHTA and CDR2 is FQGTGA. J was trimmed by 6 bases and V by 1 base; bases with no gene match: 3. This chain's CDR3 is CASSLRDSFNEQFF. CDR3 bases read: TGTGCCAGCAGCTTAAGGGACAGTTTCAATGAG.

In its sample, this clone was seen a few times. The read comes to an end 3 residues before the CDR3 does, leaving the germline J gene to fill in the end. This chain joins TRBV5-3 and TRBJ1-6, with D hard to call. TRBV5-3 is designated an ORF whose function remains uncertain. V gave up 1 base and J gave up 7 bases, with 15 bases separating them. This CDR3 is 16 amino acids long. CDR3 bases read: TGTGCCAGAAGCTTGAGAGGGCGCTTACAGAATTCACCC. It yields the protein CARSLRGRLQNSP. The whole CDR3 is CARSLRGRLQNSPLHF.

About this clone itself: The read terminates 3 residues ahead of where the CDR3 ends, so the germline J gene completes it. The gene calls are TRBV19 and TRBJ2-1; 13 positions match TRBD2. V was pared by 1 base and J by 7 bases, with 10 bases of the junction left unmatched. CDR3 length equals 18 residues. Germline-derived CDR1 and CDR2 are LNHDA and SQIVND (reference sequence). This CDR3 is CASSIGLLAGGRGNEQFF. CDR3 bases read: TGTGCCAGTAGTATAGGGTTACTAGCGGGAGGGCGCGGGAATGAG.

This clone showed up just a few times. The read comes to an end 3 residues before the CDR3 does, leaving the germline J gene to fill in the end. The chain has TRBV7-3 and TRBJ2-2; 11 nucleotides line up with TRBD2. The germline CDR1 and CDR2 sequences are SGHTA and FQGTGA. With 4 bases clipped from V and 5 bases from J, the junction kept 6 bases outside the gene matches. The CDR3 spans 16 residues. CDR3 DNA, as far as it was read: TGTGCCAGCAGCTCCACTAGCGGGAGTGTTACCGGGGAG. This gives the protein CASSSTSGSVTGE. The entire CDR3 reads CASSSTSGSVTGELFF.

Regarding this clone: The read comes to an end 3 residues before the CDR3 does, leaving the germline J gene to fill in the end. V and J are TRBV19 and TRBJ1-2; 7 bases match TRBD1. Germline CDR1 LNHDA, CDR2 SQIVND (reference sequence). This CDR3 contains 15 residues. Trimming took 8 bases from V and 0 from J; bases not matched to a gene: 9. The covered CDR3 bases are TGTGCCAGTGGAGTACTGAGGGGGCCTAACTATGGC. It yields the protein CASGVLRGPNYG. The entire CDR3 protein is CASGVLRGPNYGYTF.

To note about this clone: The read ends 3 residues before the CDR3 terminus; that terminus is restored from the germline J gene. V is TRBV18 and J is TRBJ1-5; 7 bases map to TRBD1. With 1 base clipped from V and 5 bases from J, the junction kept 8 bases outside the gene matches. Germline values: CDR1 KGHSH, CDR2 LQKENI. The CDR3 consists of 16 residues. CDR3 loop: CASSPRTGFTDQPQHF. The CDR3 DNA, read in part, is TGTGCCAGCTCACCACGGACAGGTTTTACGGATCAGCCC.

With respect to this clone: The CDR3 end lies 3 residues beyond the end of the read and is filled in from the germline J gene. The rearrangement links TRBV7-9 to TRBJ2-2, with 8 bases identical to TRBD1. The CDR3 consists of 15 residues. CDR1 and CDR2 (germline): SEHNR, FQNEAQ (reference sequence). With V trimmed by 4 bases and J by 5 bases, 6 bases remained unmatched. CDR3 sequence reads: CASSSGTGETGELFF. The part of the CDR3 DNA that was read is TGTGCCAGCAGCTCCGGGACAGGCGAAACCGGGGAG.

On this clone: The observed sequence ends 3 residues before the CDR3 terminus, with the missing tail filled in from the germline J gene. V gene TRBV5-1 combines with J gene TRBJ1-1; perhaps TRBD1 as D (5 bases). Germline V gene lookup returns CDR1 SGHRS and CDR2 YFSETQ. This CDR3 comprises 14 residues. V was shortened by 4 bases and J by 1 base, with 11 bases between the two germline ends. The sequenced part of the CDR3 DNA is TGCGCCAGCAGCGTACAGGTGGCGAACACTGAA. Translation: CASSVQVANTE. The full CDR3 protein is CASSVQVANTEAFF. The full variable domain, in which reference TRBV5-1 and TRBJ1-1 provide the parts outside the CDR3, is KAGVTQTPRYLIKTRGQQVTLSCSPISGHRSVSWYQQTPGQGLQFLFEYFSETQRNKGNFPGRFSGRQFSNSRSEMNVSTLELGDSALYLCASSVQVANTEAFFGQGTRLTVV.

On this clone itself: The read terminates 3 residues ahead of where the CDR3 ends, so the germline J gene completes it. The rearrangement links TRBV7-3 to TRBJ2-2, with 9 bases matching TRBD2. Germline assignment: CDR1 SGHTA and CDR2 FQGTGA. V dropped 5 bases and J dropped 9; count of bases not matched to a gene: 4. This CDR3 is built from 13 residues. The CDR3 sequence: CASSTSGRRELFF. Partial CDR3 DNA: TGTGCCAGCAGCACAAGCGGGAGGAGGGAG.

As to this clone: The observed sequence ends 3 residues before the CDR3 terminus, with the missing tail filled in from the germline J gene. The chain combines TRBV7-9 with TRBJ2-7; D may be TRBD2 (7 bases). The CDR3 is 14 amino acids. CDR1 and CDR2 (germline): SEHNR, FQNEAQ (reference sequence). The ends were cut back, 5 bases at V and 5 bases at J, with 16 bases in the middle. The chain's CDR3 is CASSPTGGVNEQYF. Incomplete CDR3 DNA: TGTGCCAGCAGCCCAACGGGGGGCGTCAACGAG.

With regard to this clone: The read halts 3 residues ahead of the CDR3 end, with the missing end drawn from the germline J gene. The chain carries TRBV7-2 and TRBJ2-1; no reliable D call. CDR3 length: 15 residues. V lost 1 base, J lost 4 bases, and 11 bases lay in between. In germline, CDR1 is SGHTA, CDR2 FQGNSA. Incomplete CDR3 DNA: TGTGCCAGCAGCTTAGGTCATAGTCTGTACAATGAG. Translating it yields CASSLGHSLYNE. The whole CDR3 region reads CASSLGHSLYNEQFF.

This clone came up a few times. Coverage ceases 3 residues before the CDR3 finishes, and the germline J gene fills in the end. V and J are TRBV2 and TRBJ2-7; D perhaps matches TRBD2 (6 bases). Looked up from germline, CDR1 is SNHLY and CDR2 is FYNNEI. The ends were cut back, 7 bases at V and 3 bases at J, with 13 bases in the middle. The CDR3 length is 13 residues. The covered CDR3 bases are TGTGCCAGCAAGAGGGACTCATACTACGAG. Amino acids: CASKRDSYYE. The entire CDR3 sequence reads CASKRDSYYEQYF.

On this clone itself: Relative to the germline gene, one junction end is altered; a read error may explain this. The read ends 3 residues before the CDR3 terminus; that terminus is restored from the germline J gene. This chain links TRBV7-9 with TRBJ2-5; D uncertain. The germline V gene has CDR1 SEHNR and CDR2 FQNEAQ (reference sequence). The CDR3 runs to 11 residues. The CDR3 is CSSSPQETQYF. The sequenced CDR3 bases are TGTTCCAGCAGCCCGCAAGAGACC.

This clone was seen a few times. The observed sequence ends 3 residues before the CDR3 terminus, with the missing tail filled in from the germline J gene. The chain employs TRBV18 and TRBJ1-3; no reliable D call. Per germline, CDR1 KGHSH and CDR2 LQKENI. There are 17 residues in the CDR3. V lost 3 bases, J lost 2 bases, and 17 bases lay in between. CDR3 in amino acids: CASSPLPPEGPGNTIYF. The part of the CDR3 DNA that was read is TGTGCCAGCTCACCCCTCCCACCCGAAGGGCCTGGAAACACC. The full variable domain, completed using reference TRBV18 and TRBJ1-3, is NAGVMQNPRHLVRRRGQEARLRCSPMKGHSHVYWYRQLPEEGLKFMVYLQKENIIDESGMPKERFSAEFPKEGPSILRIQQVVRGDSAAYFCASSPLPPEGPGNTIYFGEGSWLTVV.

This clone was observed a handful of times. Coverage ceases 3 residues before the CDR3 finishes, and the germline J gene fills in the end. This rearrangement joins TRBV11-3 to TRBJ1-1; the D is unclear. The V end was cut by 4 bases, the J end by 5 bases, with 11 bases between. The CDR3 is 13 amino acids. Germline CDR1 SGHNT, CDR2 YENEEA. The sequenced part of the CDR3 DNA is TGTGCCAGCAGCTCCCGAAAGGGTACTGAA. Amino acids: CASSSRKGTE. The CDR3 in its entirety is CASSSRKGTEAFF. The entire variable domain, with the rest obtained from reference TRBV11-3 and TRBJ1-1, is as follows: EAGVVQSPRYKIIEKKQPVAFWCNPISGHNTLYWYLQNLGQGPELLIRYENEEAVDDSQLPKDRFSAERLKGVDSTLKIQPAELGDSAVYLCASSSRKGTEAFFGQGTRLTVV.

This clone was detected a few times. The read terminates 3 residues before the CDR3 end, so the remaining end is supplied by the germline J gene. The J gene is TRBJ1-6, the V gene TRBV18; 8 nucleotides agree with TRBD1. Trimming cost V 0 bases and J 7 bases; bases outside gene matches: 2. CDR1 and CDR2 from the germline V gene are KGHSH and LQKENI. The CDR3 has 15 residues. CDR3 DNA (partial): TGTGCCAGCTCACCACCCAGGACAGGGAATTCACCC. Translation gives CASSPPRTGNSP. The whole CDR3 protein reads CASSPPRTGNSPLHF.

Turning to this clone: The CDR3 end lies 3 residues beyond the end of the read and is filled in from the germline J gene. The rearrangement links TRBV7-2 to TRBJ2-7; a weak D match, TRBD2 (7 bases). Per germline, CDR1 SGHTA and CDR2 FQGNSA. The CDR3 spans 14 residues. V lost 5 bases, J lost 4 bases, and 15 bases lay in between. The sequenced CDR3 bases are TGTGCCAGCAGCCCCTCCGGGGGGCGGTACGAG. The encoded protein is CASSPSGGRYE. From start to end, the CDR3 is CASSPSGGRYEQYF.

As concerns this clone: Read data end 3 residues before the CDR3 end; the end is taken from the germline J gene. V is TRBV6-2 or TRBV6-3 and J is TRBJ2-1; possible D gene TRBD1, 5 bases. The CDR3 totals 16 residues. CDR1 is MNHEY, CDR2 SVGEGT, per germline. Trimming shortened V by 0 bases and J by 0 bases, and 9 bases separated the two germline ends. The CDR3 region is CASSYSDRSSYNEQFF. The sequenced CDR3 bases are TGTGCCAGCAGTTACTCTGACAGAAGCTCCTACAATGAG.

This clone came up a few times. The CDR3 end lies 3 residues beyond the end of the read and is filled in from the germline J gene. This chain uses TRBV5-1 with TRBJ2-3; D possibly corresponds to TRBD2 (6 bases). Germline-derived CDR1 and CDR2 are SGHRS and YFSETQ. Trimming pared 0 bases from V and 3 bases from J, leaving 11 bases between. This CDR3 has 15 residues. CDR3 residues: CASSLGGILTDTQYF. The part of the CDR3 DNA that was read is TGCGCCAGCAGCTTGGGCGGGATATTGACAGATACG.